These 6 T cell receptor beta chains were all obtained from the same sample, sequenced in a study of blood T cell repertoires in COVID-19. Generated by immunoSEQ multiplex PCR, the TCRdb table keeps only in-frame clones and is missing some. The sample gives about 400,000 clones, around nine tenths of which show up once; roughly a tenth is in the top ten. The sample was PBMCs or T cells enriched from blood (not recorded which). These receptors were taken from a woman in her forties or fifties who had recovered from COVID-19.

In this sample, this clone turned up a few times. This sequence joins TRBV28 and TRBJ1-6, with D hard to call. V lost 7 bases to trimming and J lost 0 bases, with 13 bases between them. The CDR3 is 16 amino acids. The germline V gene has CDR1 MDHEN and CDR2 SYDVKM. CDR3 residues: CASNLNRASYNSPLHF. As DNA, the CDR3 is TGTGCCAGCAACCTTAACAGAGCCTCCTATAATTCACCCCTCCACTTT.

The J gene is TRBJ2-4, the V gene TRBV5-6; D unresolved. CDR3 length: 13 residues. V lost 0 bases and J 3 bases, leaving 4 bases between the germline ends. CDR1 is SGHDT, CDR2 YYEEEE, per germline. The CDR3 region is CASSLANKNIQYF. CDR3 in DNA: TGTGCCAGCAGCTTGGCCAACAAAAACATTCAGTACTTC. Complete variable domain (other parts from reference TRBV5-6 and TRBJ2-4): DAGVTQSPTHLIKTRGQQVTLRCSPKSGHDTVSWYQQALGQGPQFIFQYYEEEERQRGNFPDRFSGHQFPNYSSELNVNALLLGDSALYLCASSLANKNIQYFGAGTRLSVL.

This clone was detected a few times. This CDR3 is also generated by other DNA sequences in the sample. This chain joins TRBV18 and TRBJ1-2; D remains ambiguous. Germline CDR1 and CDR2: KGHSH and LQKENI. Trimming shortened V by 0 bases and J by 4 bases, and 6 bases separated the two germline ends. The CDR3 runs 13 residues. CDR3 sequence (DNA): TGTGCCAGCTCACCACCTTCCTCCTATGGCTACACCTTC. Residues: CASSPPSSYGYTF.

The chain recombines TRBV9 with TRBJ1-2, with TRBD1 matching over 8 bases. Germline CDR1 reads SGDLS; CDR2 reads YYNGEE. The V and J ends lost 4 bases and 6 bases, in that order; junction bases with no gene match: 5. This CDR3 contains 13 residues. The CDR3 loop reads CASSPAGGHGYTF. The CDR3 DNA follows: TGTGCCAGCAGCCCAGCAGGGGGCCATGGCTACACCTTC.

The V call is TRBV6-5, the J call TRBJ1-4; tentative D call: TRBD1 (5 bases). This CDR3 has 15 amino acids. The V gene lost 6 bases and the J gene lost 8 bases, with 19 bases spanning the gap. Germline values: CDR1 MNHEY, CDR2 SVGAGI. CDR3 coding DNA: TGTGCCAGCAGGACACGGGGGACCCCAGGGGAAAAACTGTTTTTT. This encodes CASRTRGTPGEKLFF.

The rearrangement links TRBV12-3 or TRBV12-4 to TRBJ1-3, with unresolved D. Trimming stripped 10 bases from V and 0 bases from J, with 10 bases between. This CDR3 has 13 residues. CDR3 bases: TGTGCCACCGACACCGACTCTGGAAACACCATATATTTT. It specifies CATDTDSGNTIYF.